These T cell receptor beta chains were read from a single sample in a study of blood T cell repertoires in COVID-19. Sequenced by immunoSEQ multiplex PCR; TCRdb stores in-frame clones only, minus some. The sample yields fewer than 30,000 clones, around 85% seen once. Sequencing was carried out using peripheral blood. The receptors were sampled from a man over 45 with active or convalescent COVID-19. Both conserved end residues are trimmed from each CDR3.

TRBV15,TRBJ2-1,ATSRTGDGEQF
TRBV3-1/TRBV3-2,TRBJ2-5,ASSPLGSVEETQY
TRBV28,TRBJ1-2,ASIGDYGYT
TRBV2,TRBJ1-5,ASTPWEGRSQPQH
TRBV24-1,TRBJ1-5,ATPGQWDRVNQPQH
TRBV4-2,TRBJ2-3,ASSQDRRAGGYTDTQY
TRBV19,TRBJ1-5,ASSIDAGGSNQPQH
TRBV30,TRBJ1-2,AWSKTGTGGPFYGYT
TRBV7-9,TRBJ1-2,ASSRQGEGYGYT
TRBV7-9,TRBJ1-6,ASSLEQYNSPLH
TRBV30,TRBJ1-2,AWSDPLGGASPYGYT
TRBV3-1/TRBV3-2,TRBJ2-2,ASSPGNTGELF
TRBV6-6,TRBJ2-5,ASSYSGGTQY
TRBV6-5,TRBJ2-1,ASRYTSGGWNEQF
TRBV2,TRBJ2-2,ASSDRGTGELF
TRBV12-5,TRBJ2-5,ASGLWGLAGLKETQY
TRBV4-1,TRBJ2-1,ASSQWGGRNEQF
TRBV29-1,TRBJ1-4,SVEKAGEDEKLF
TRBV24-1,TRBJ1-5,ATSDRDYSNQPQH
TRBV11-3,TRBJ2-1,ASRTNNEQF
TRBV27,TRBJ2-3,ASSSSYTDTQY
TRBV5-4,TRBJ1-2,ASSPGQDGGYT
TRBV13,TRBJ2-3,ASSSGGTDTQY
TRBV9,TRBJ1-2,ASSVEAANYGYT
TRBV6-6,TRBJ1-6,ASSQDRVVLNSPLH
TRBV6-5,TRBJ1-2,ASSYGGRLDGYT
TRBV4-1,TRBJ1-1,ASSHPGSSTEAF
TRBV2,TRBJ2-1,ASSVDRVGNEQF
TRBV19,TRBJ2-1,ASSIAPPYYNEQF
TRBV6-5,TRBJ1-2,ASSQTIQGYGYT
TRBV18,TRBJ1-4,ASSPYLEGGLF
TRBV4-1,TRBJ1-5,ASSPGTGGRQPQH
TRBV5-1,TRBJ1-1,ASSLTLQGNEAF
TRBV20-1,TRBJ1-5,SASGQNNQPQH
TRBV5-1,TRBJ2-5,ASSLAGGQETQY
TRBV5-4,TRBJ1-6,ASRYAGQMNSPLH
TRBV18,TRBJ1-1,ASSPSTGEAEAF
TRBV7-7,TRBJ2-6,ASSTGANVLT
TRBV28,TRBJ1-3,ASSLPQISGNTIY
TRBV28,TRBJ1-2,ASSAPRKANYGYT
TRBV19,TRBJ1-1,ASCCNQGLDTEAF
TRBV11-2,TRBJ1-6,ASSFRTGTASYNSPLH
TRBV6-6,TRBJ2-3,ASSGGKGTDTQY
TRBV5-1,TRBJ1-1,ASSQRTGGEAF
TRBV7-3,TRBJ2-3,ASSHSGARTDTQY
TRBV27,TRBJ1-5,ASSFTDWGGNQPQH
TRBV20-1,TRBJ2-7,SSSSFYEQY